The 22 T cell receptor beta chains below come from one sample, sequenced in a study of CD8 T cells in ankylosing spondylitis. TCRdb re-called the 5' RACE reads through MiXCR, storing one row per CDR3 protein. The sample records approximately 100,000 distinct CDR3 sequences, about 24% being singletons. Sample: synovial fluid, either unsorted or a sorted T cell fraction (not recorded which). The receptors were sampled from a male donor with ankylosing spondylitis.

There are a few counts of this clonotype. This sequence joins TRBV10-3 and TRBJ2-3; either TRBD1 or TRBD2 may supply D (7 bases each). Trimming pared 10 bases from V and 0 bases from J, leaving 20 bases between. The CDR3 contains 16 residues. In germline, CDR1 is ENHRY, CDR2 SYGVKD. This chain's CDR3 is CATAGQTGYSTDTQYF. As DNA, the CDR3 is TGTGCCACAGCGGGGCAGACAGGGTATAGCACAGATACGCAGTATTTT.

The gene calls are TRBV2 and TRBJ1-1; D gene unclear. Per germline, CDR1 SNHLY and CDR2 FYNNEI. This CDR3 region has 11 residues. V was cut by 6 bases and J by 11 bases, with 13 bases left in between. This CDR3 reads CASSWATGAFF. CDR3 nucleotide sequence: TGTGCCAGCAGCTGGGCAACGGGGGCTTTCTTT.

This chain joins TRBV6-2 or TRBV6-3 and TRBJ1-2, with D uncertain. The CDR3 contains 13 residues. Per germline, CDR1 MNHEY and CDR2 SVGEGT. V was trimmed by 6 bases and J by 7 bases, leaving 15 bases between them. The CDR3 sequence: CASRKEDGIGYTF. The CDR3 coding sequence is TGTGCCAGCAGAAAGGAAGACGGCATTGGCTACACCTTC.

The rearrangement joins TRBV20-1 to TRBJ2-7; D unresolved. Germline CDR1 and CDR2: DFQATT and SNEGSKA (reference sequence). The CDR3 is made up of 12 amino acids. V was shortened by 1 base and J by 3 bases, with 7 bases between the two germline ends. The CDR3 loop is CSARVSLYEQYF. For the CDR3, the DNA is TGCAGTGCTAGAGTTAGCCTCTACGAGCAGTACTTC.

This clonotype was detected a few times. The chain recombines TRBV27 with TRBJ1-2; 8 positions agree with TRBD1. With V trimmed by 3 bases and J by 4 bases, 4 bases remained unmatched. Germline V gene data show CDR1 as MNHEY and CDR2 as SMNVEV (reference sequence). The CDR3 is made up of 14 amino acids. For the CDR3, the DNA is TGTGCCAGCAGTTTGGCAGGGGGCAGCTATGGCTACACCTTC. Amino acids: CASSLAGGSYGYTF.

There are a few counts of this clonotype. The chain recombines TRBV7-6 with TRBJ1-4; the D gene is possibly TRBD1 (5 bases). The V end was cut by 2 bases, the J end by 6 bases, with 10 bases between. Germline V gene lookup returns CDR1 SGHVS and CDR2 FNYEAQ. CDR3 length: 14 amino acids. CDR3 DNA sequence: TGTGCCAGCAGCTTATCGGGACCATATGAAAAACTGTTTTTT. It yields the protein CASSLSGPYEKLFF. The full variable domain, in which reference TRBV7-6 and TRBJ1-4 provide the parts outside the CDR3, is GAGVSQSPRYKVTKRGQDVALRCDPISGHVSLYWYRQALGQGPEFLTYFNYEAQQDKSGLPNDRFSAERPEGSISTLTIQRTEQRDSAMYRCASSLSGPYEKLFFGSGTQLSVL.

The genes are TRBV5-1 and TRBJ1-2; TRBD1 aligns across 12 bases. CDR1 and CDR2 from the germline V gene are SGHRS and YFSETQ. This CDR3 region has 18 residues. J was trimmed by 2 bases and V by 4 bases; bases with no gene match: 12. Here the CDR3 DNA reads TGCGCCAGCAGCCGGCCGGGGGGACAGGGGGCATCAAACTATGGCTACACCTTC. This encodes CASSRPGGQGASNYGYTF.

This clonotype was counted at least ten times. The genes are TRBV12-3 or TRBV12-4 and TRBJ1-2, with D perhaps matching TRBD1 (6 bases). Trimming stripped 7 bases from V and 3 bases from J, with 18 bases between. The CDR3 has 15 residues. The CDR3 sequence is CASNSRGGGDYGYTF. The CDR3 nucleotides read TGTGCCAGCAACAGTCGTGGAGGGGGAGACTATGGCTACACCTTC.

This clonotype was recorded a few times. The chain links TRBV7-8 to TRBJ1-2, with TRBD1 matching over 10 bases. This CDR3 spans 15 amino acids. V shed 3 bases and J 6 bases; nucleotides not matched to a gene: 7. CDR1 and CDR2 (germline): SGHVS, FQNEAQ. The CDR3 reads CASSFTQDRGHGYTF. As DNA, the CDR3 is TGTGCCAGCAGCTTCACCCAAGACAGGGGGCATGGCTACACCTTC. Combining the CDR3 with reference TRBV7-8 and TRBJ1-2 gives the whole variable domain GAGVSQSPRYKVAKRGQDVALRCDPISGHVSLFWYQQALGQGPEFLTYFQNEAQLDKSGLPSDRFFAERPEGSVSTLKIQRTQQEDSAVYLCASSFTQDRGHGYTFGSGTRLTVV.

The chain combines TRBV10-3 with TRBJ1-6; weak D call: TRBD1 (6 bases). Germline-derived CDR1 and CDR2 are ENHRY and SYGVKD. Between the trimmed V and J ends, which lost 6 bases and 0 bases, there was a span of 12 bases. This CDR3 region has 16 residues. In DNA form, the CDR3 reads TGTGCCATCAGCCAGGGGTCCCTCTCCTATAATTCACCCCTCCACTTT. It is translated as CAISQGSLSYNSPLHF.

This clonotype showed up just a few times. As DNA, the CDR3 is TGTGCCACCAGGGATCCTCTCCGGACCCTCAATGAGCAGTTCTTC. This gives the protein CATRDPLRTLNEQFF. The chain is built from TRBV24-1 and TRBJ2-1; D not certain. The CDR3 runs to 15 residues. The V gene's germline CDR1 is KGHDR and CDR2 SFDVKD. The germline V and J ends were trimmed by 7 bases and 6 bases, with 18 bases remaining between them.

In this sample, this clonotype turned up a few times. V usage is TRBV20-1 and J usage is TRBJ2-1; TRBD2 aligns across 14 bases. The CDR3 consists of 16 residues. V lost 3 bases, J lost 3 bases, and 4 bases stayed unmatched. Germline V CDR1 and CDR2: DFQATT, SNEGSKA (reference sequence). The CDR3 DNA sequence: TGCAGTGCTAGGTCGACTAGCGGGAGGGGCTACAATGAGCAGTTCTTC. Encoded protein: CSARSTSGRGYNEQFF.

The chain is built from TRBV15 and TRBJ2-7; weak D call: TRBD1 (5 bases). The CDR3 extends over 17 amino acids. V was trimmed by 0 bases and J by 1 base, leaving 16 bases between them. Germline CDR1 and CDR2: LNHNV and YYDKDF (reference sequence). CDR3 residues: CATSRDQGAVRSYEQYF. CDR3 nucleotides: TGTGCCACCAGCAGAGATCAGGGTGCGGTCAGGTCCTACGAGCAGTACTTC. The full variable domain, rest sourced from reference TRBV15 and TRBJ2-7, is DAMVIQNPRYQVTQFGKPVTLSCSQTLNHNVMYWYQQKSSQAPKLLFHYYDKDFNNEADTPDNFQSRRPNTSFCFLDIRSPGLGDTAMYLCATSRDQGAVRSYEQYFGPGTRLTVT.

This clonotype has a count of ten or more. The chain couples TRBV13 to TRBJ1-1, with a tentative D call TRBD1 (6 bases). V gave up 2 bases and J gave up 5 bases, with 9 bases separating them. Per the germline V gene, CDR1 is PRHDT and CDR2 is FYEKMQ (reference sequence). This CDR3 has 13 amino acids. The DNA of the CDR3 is TGTGCCAGCAGCTTACGGGGGCGGACTGAAGCTTTCTTT. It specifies CASSLRGRTEAFF.

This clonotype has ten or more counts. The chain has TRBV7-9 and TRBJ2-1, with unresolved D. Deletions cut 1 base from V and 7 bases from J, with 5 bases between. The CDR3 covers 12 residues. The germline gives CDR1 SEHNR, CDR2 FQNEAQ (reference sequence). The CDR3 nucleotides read TGTGCCAGCAGCTTAGGTTTGAATGAGCAGTTCTTC. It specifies CASSLGLNEQFF.

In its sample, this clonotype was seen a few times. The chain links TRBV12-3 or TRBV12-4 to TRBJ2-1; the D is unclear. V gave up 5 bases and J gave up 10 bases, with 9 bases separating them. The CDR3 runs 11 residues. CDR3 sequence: CASSLMGEQFF. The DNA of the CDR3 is TGTGCCAGCAGTCTTATGGGGGAGCAGTTCTTC.

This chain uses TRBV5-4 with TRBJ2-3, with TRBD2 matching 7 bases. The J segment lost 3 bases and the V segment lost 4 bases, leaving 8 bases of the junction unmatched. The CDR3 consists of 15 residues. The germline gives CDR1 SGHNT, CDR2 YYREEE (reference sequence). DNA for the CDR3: TGTGCCAGCAGCCTCCCCAGCGGGGCAACAGATACGCAGTATTTT. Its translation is CASSLPSGATDTQYF.

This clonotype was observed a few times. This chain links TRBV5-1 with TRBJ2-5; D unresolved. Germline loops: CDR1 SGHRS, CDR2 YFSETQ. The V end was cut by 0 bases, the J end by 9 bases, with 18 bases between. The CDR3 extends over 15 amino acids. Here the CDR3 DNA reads TGCGCCAGCAGCTTGGATACGCACACGGCGGTTGCCCAGTACTTC. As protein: CASSLDTHTAVAQYF.

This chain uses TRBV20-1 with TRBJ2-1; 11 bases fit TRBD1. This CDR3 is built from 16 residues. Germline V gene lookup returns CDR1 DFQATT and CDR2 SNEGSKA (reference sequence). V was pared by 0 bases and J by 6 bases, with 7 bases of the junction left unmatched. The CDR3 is CSARDPGQGGTNEQFF. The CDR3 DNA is TGCAGTGCTAGAGACCCGGGACAGGGGGGAACCAATGAGCAGTTCTTC.

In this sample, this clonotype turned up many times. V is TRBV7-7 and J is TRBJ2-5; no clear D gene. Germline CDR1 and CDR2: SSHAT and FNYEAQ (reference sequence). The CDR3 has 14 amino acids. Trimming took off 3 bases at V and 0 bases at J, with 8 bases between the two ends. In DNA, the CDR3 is TGTGCCAGCAGCTTGTCGGGTCACCAAGAGACCCAGTACTTC. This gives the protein CASSLSGHQETQYF.

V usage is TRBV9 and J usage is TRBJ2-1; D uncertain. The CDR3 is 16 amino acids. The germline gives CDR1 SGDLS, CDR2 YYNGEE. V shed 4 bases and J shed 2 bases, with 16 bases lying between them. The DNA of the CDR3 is TGTGCCAGCAGCTCCGGGCCGGAGCCCACCTACAATGAGCAGTTCTTC. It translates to CASSSGPEPTYNEQFF.

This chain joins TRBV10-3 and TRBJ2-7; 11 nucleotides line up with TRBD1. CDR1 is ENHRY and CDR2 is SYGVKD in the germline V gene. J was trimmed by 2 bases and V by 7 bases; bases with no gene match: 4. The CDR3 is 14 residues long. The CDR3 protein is CAITPGQGAYEQYF. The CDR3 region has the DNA TGTGCCATCACCCCGGGACAGGGGGCCTACGAGCAGTACTTC.